These 22 T cell receptor beta chains were sequenced from one sample in a study of shared clonotypes between healthy human individuals. Some clones are missing from TCRdb's copy, which holds only in-frame ones; the method was immunoSEQ multiplex PCR. The sample shows some 2,500,000 clones, roughly 90% of them seen only once. Source material: naive CD4+ T cells from PBMCs. The subset is: CD45RA+ positively selected. The receptors were gathered from a man aged 18 to 30 in good health. Some clones in this sample may be carry-over from other donors' samples.

Notes on this clone: This CDR3 is also generated by other DNA sequences in the sample. This chain links TRBV28 with TRBJ2-5; no definite D call. The CDR3 extends over 13 amino acids. Germline lookup yields CDR1 MDHEN and CDR2 SYDVKM. Trimming stripped 5 bases from V and 5 bases from J, with 12 bases between. The CDR3 nucleotides are TGTGCCAGCAGTCCTGGTGGGGTCGAGACCCAGTACTTC. As protein: CASSPGGVETQYF.

The chain carries TRBV25-1 and TRBJ2-7; D is unresolved. The CDR3 is 12 residues long. CDR1 is MGHDK and CDR2 is SYGVNS in the germline V gene. Trimming removed 1 base at V and 6 bases at J, with 7 bases between. The CDR3 reads CASSEFTGEQYF. The CDR3 nucleotides read TGTGCCAGCAGTGAATTTACGGGCGAGCAGTACTTC.

Comments on this clone: Other nucleotide sequences in the sample specify the same CDR3. The chain employs TRBV2 and TRBJ1-1; D gene uncertain. The CDR3 contains 13 residues. The ends were cut back, 3 bases at V and 0 bases at J, with 5 bases in the middle. Germline CDR1 reads SNHLY; CDR2 reads FYNNEI. CDR3 residues: CASSEGMNTEAFF. DNA of the CDR3: TGTGCCAGCAGTGAGGGTATGAACACTGAAGCTTTCTTT.

Remarks on this clone: One junction end does not reproduce the germline sequence, and a read error may be involved. V gene TRBV30 combines with J gene TRBJ2-3, with TRBD2 matching 12 bases. The CDR3 contains 16 residues. Germline CDR1 reads GTSNPN; CDR2 reads SVGIG (reference sequence). The CDR3 here is CAWSFRLAGDTHTQYF. DNA of the CDR3: TGTGCCTGGAGCTTTAGACTAGCGGGAGACACACATACGCAGTATTTT.

The chain links TRBV11-2 to TRBJ2-7; D is unclear. Germline values: CDR1 SGHAT, CDR2 FQNNGV. The CDR3 loop spans 16 amino acids. V lost 0 bases and J 4 bases, leaving 16 bases between the germline ends. CDR3 loop: CASSLDHSRTGYEQYF. The CDR3 DNA reads TGTGCCAGCAGCTTAGATCACTCCCGGACCGGGTACGAGCAGTACTTC.

The chain employs TRBV7-8 and TRBJ1-1, with D perhaps matching TRBD1 (5 bases). Germline V gene data show CDR1 as SGHVS and CDR2 as FQNEAQ. V was shortened by 1 base and J by 8 bases, with 11 bases between the two germline ends. This CDR3 has 13 residues. The DNA for the CDR3 is TGTGCCAGCAGCTTAGAGGGGTTGGGGGAAGCTTTCTTT. Translated, it gives CASSLEGLGEAFF.

The CDR3 region is CASGLVLGRGRPGEITDTQYF. CDR3 bases: TGTGCTAGTGGTTTGGTACTCGGCAGGGGTCGGCCGGGGGAGATCACAGATACGCAGTATTTT. The chain recombines TRBV12-5 with TRBJ2-3, with D perhaps TRBD1 or TRBD2 (6 bases each). The CDR3 extends over 21 amino acids. Germline V gives CDR1 LGHNT, CDR2 FRNRAP. Trimming removed 0 bases from V and 2 bases from J, with 27 bases in between.

This chain links TRBV6-1 with TRBJ2-3; no clear D gene. This CDR3 is built from 15 residues. Looked up from germline, CDR1 is MNHNS and CDR2 is SASEGT. Trimming shortened V by 2 bases and J by 2 bases, and 11 bases separated the two germline ends. The DNA for the CDR3 is TGTGCCAGCAGTGAATGGTCTCGATACACAGATACGCAGTATTTT. Translating it yields CASSEWSRYTDTQYF.

V usage is TRBV28 and J usage is TRBJ2-5, with 7 bases aligning to TRBD2. Germline CDR1 reads MDHEN; CDR2 reads SYDVKM. Germline trimming cut 6 bases from V and 4 bases from J; bases unmatched to any gene: 17. The CDR3 contains 17 residues. The DNA for the CDR3 is TGTGCCAGCAGACCTACTAGCGCTCGGGGGAGTCGAGAGACCCAGTACTTC. Translating it yields CASRPTSARGSRETQYF.

On this clone itself: The sample contains more than one DNA sequence encoding this CDR3. The chain couples TRBV2 to TRBJ2-1; possibly TRBD1 for D (6 bases). Trimming took off 6 bases at V and 7 bases at J, with 10 bases between the two ends. CDR3 length equals 12 residues. Germline-derived CDR1 and CDR2 are SNHLY and FYNNEI. Here the CDR3 DNA reads TGTGCCAGCAGCGCACAGGGAAATGAGCAGTTCTTC. It specifies CASSAQGNEQFF.

As regards this clone: Germline is not matched at one junction end, which may reflect a read error. J is TRBJ2-7 and V is TRBV30; D not certain. This CDR3 has 11 residues. Germline V gene data show CDR1 as GTSNPN and CDR2 as SVGIG (reference sequence). The CDR3 here is CAIKASPAYRF. As DNA, the CDR3 is TGTGCCATCAAGGCCTCTCCCGCATATCGTTTC.

The genes are TRBV7-8 and TRBJ1-3, with unresolved D. The CDR3 is 14 amino acids. The V end lost 1 base, the J end lost 4 bases, and 8 bases lay between the germline ends. Germline-derived CDR1 and CDR2 are SGHVS and FQNEAQ. CDR3 in amino acids: CASSLERRGNTIYF. CDR3 DNA sequence: TGTGCCAGCAGCTTAGAACGTAGAGGAAACACCATATATTTT.

The rearrangement joins TRBV28 to TRBJ1-1, with TRBD1 matching 9 bases. Germline CDR1 and CDR2: MDHEN and SYDVKM. CDR3 length: 16 amino acids. V gave up 7 bases and J gave up 5 bases; unmatched junction bases: 14. CDR3 in amino acids: CASTRLAQGAGTEAFF. CDR3 nucleotides: TGTGCCAGCACCCGTTTGGCACAGGGGGCGGGGACTGAAGCTTTCTTT.

The chain employs TRBV28 and TRBJ2-7, with 8 bases matching TRBD1. The CDR3 has 15 amino acids. Germline V gene sequence: CDR1 MDHEN, CDR2 SYDVKM. The V gene end was trimmed by 4 bases and the J gene end by 4 bases; junction bases not matched to a gene: 9. The CDR3 coding sequence is TGTGCCAGCAGTTATGTGACAGGGGAAACTTACGAGCAGTACTTC. Its translation: CASSYVTGETYEQYF.

The chain has TRBV7-9 and TRBJ2-1; D is uncertain. The CDR3 has 13 residues. From germline, CDR1 is SEHNR and CDR2 FQNEAQ (reference sequence). V was pared by 5 bases and J by 3 bases, with 8 bases between. This chain's CDR3 is CASSETLYNEQFF. CDR3 bases: TGTGCCAGCAGCGAGACCCTCTACAATGAGCAGTTCTTC. Full variable domain (missing parts from reference TRBV7-9 and TRBJ2-1): DTGVSQNPRHKITKRGQNVTFRCDPISEHNRLYWYRQTLGQGPEFLTYFQNEAQLEKSRLLSDRFSAERPKGSFSTLEIQRTEQGDSAMYLCASSETLYNEQFFGPGTRLTVL.

This chain connects TRBV2 to TRBJ1-1; D is perhaps TRBD1 (6 bases). Per germline, CDR1 SNHLY and CDR2 FYNNEI. Trimming took 10 bases from V and 4 from J, leaving 16 bases between them. This CDR3 comprises 13 residues. CDR3 sequence reads: CAIARGPSTEAFF. The CDR3 DNA reads TGTGCCATTGCCCGGGGGCCGAGCACTGAAGCTTTCTTT.

The genes are TRBV15 and TRBJ2-6; TRBD1 is a possible D gene (5 bases). This CDR3 has 16 amino acids. V lost 6 bases and J 0 bases, leaving 12 bases between the germline ends. The germline V gene has CDR1 LNHNV and CDR2 YYDKDF (reference sequence). For the CDR3, the DNA is TGTGCCACCAGGCAGCAGGGTAGCTCTGGGGCCAACGTCCTGACTTTC. Protein sequence: CATRQQGSSGANVLTF. The variable domain in full, completed from reference TRBV15 and TRBJ2-6, reads DAMVIQNPRYQVTQFGKPVTLSCSQTLNHNVMYWYQQKSSQAPKLLFHYYDKDFNNEADTPDNFQSRRPNTSFCFLDIRSPGLGDTAMYLCATRQQGSSGANVLTFGAGSRLTVL.

A single count supports this clone. The sample holds other DNA sequences that translate to the same CDR3. The chain joins TRBV7-3 to TRBJ1-5; D is uncertain. The CDR3 is made up of 13 amino acids. Germline assignment: CDR1 SGHTA and CDR2 FQGTGA. V gave up 0 bases and J gave up 5 bases, with 5 bases separating them. CDR3 DNA sequence: TGTGCCAGCAGCTTAACGAGGGATCAGCCCCAGCATTTT. It specifies CASSLTRDQPQHF.

CDR3 DNA: TGTGCCAGCAGTGAGACGCTCTCCTACAATGAGCAGTTCTTC. It codes for CASSETLSYNEQFF. V is TRBV2 and J is TRBJ2-1; D call uncertain. The CDR3 totals 14 residues. Germline lookup yields CDR1 SNHLY and CDR2 FYNNEI. Trimming removed 3 bases at V and 0 bases at J, with 6 bases between.

The rearrangement links TRBV4-3 to TRBJ2-1; D gene uncertain. Deletions cut 1 base from V and 8 bases from J, with 15 bases between. This CDR3 is 15 amino acids long. Germline CDR1 is LGHNA and CDR2 is YSLEER. The CDR3 region has the DNA TGCGCCAGCAGCCAAGCGCCCGCCCAAGGCGATGAGCAGTTCTTC. It is translated as CASSQAPAQGDEQFF.

V usage is TRBV4-3 and J usage is TRBJ1-2; D is ambiguous. The germline V gene encodes CDR1 LGHNA and CDR2 YSLEER. The CDR3 has 14 amino acids. V was clipped by 4 bases and J by 4 bases, with 13 bases between them. CDR3 sequence (DNA): TGCGCCAGCAGCCTTATTAGTGGTGGCTATGGCTACACCTTC. Amino acid sequence: CASSLISGGYGYTF.

V usage is TRBV20-1 and J usage is TRBJ2-7; D unclear. The germline V gene encodes CDR1 DFQATT and CDR2 SNEGSKA (reference sequence). CDR3 length equals 10 residues. CDR3 loop: CSVRGYEQYF. CDR3 DNA: TGCAGCGTGCGAGGCTACGAGCAGTACTTC.